This TCR beta chain was obtained from a study of shared clonotypes between healthy human individuals. Study-wide results and caveats: Generally, naive subsets came out with larger estimated richness than memory subsets. Sharing across four donors was highest in naive CD4 (around 5%) and lowest in memory CD8 (roughly 0.4%).

In germline, CDR1 is SGHDT, CDR2 YYEEEE. The CDR3 loop spans 15 amino acids. V trimming: 4 bases; J trimming: 5 bases; junction bases outside the gene matches: 11. Every immunoSEQ plate was one replicate of a subset's evenly spread DNA. Libraries were prepared by immunoSEQ multiplex PCR; TCRdb keeps only in-frame clonotypes and omits some of them. The sample lists about a million clones; more than 60% were seen once. A remark on this clone: Its antigen is currently unknown.

The source of this sequence is a man younger than 35 in good health. The sequenced material came from memory CD4+ T cells sorted from blood. As to subset: CD45RA-negative fraction. The chain joins TRBV5-6 to TRBJ2-5, with TRBD2 identical over 7 bases. This chain's CDR3 is CASSLDLWGGETQYF. The CDR3 DNA is TGTGCCAGCAGCCTAGATCTTTGGGGAGGGGAGACCCAGTACTTC.